This T cell receptor beta chain came from a study of T cells in women clearing cervical HPV infection. The table came from immunoSEQ multiplex PCR; TCRdb's copy has only in-frame clones and leaves some out. Across about 36,000 clones, the top ten clones capture about 1.7% of the sample. Details on this clone: Its specificity is not known. The read is 3 residues too short to cover the CDR3 end, so that end is filled in from the germline J gene.

Study-wide results and caveats: Cases carried less TRBV6-7 than controls: around 0.11% versus 0.15%.

The CDR3 has 13 residues. The germline CDR1 and CDR2 sequences are SGHTA and FQGTGA. V gave up 0 bases and J gave up 0 bases, with 2 bases separating them. All donors had a single incident cervical HPV16 infection, not prevalent. The chain has TRBV7-3 and TRBJ1-1; D not certain. The specimen sequenced was blood buffy coat. The sequence was collected from a woman aged 18-69 years with a cervical HPV16 infection that either progressed to CIN3+ or cleared (not recorded which). The sequenced CDR3 bases are TGTGCCAGCAGCTTAACTATGAACACTGAA. Translating gives CASSLTMNTE. The CDR3 in full is CASSLTMNTEAFF.